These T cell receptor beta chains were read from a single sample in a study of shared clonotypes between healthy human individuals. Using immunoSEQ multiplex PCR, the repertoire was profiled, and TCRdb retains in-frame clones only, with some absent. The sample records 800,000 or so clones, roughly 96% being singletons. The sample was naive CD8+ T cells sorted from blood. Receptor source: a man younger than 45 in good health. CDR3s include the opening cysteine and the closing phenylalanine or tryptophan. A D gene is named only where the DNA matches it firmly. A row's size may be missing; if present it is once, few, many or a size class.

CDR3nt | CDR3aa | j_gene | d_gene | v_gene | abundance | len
TGTGCCAGCAGTGAAGGGCCTCGTCCCTACGAGCAGTACTTC | CASSEGPRPYEQYF | TRBJ2-7 | - | TRBV6-1 | - | 14
TGTGCCAGCAGCTTGGCCTTCGGGGGCTACACCTTC | CASSLAFGGYTF | TRBJ1-2 | - | TRBV5-6 | - | 12
TGTGCCAGCAGCCCGTCGACAGGACCAGACGGAACTAATGAAAAACTGTTTTTT | CASSPSTGPDGTNEKLFF | TRBJ1-4 | - | TRBV5-6 | - | 18
TGTGCCAGCAGTTGGGAATTCGGTTACGAGCAGTACTTC | CASSWEFGYEQYF | TRBJ2-7 | - | TRBV7-3 | - | 13
TGCGCCAGCAGCCAATCCGACAGGATTCGAGCGGAGACCCAGTACTTC | CASSQSDRIRAETQYF | TRBJ2-5 | - | TRBV4-1 | - | 16
TGTGCCAGCAGCTCGGCAGTTTACGAGCAGTACTTC | CASSSAVYEQYF | TRBJ2-7 | - | TRBV7-9 | - | 12
TGTGCCAGCAGCTGGGGACCCACAGATACGCAGTATTTT | CASSWGPTDTQYF | TRBJ2-3 | - | TRBV6-1 | - | 13
TGTGCCAGCAGCCAAGACTGGGATGAGCAGTTCTTC | CASSQDWDEQFF | TRBJ2-1 | - | TRBV14 | - | 12
TGTGCCAGCAGCGTGGACCGCCTGGGACCGTTAAATGAAAAACTGTTTTTT | CASSVDRLGPLNEKLFF | TRBJ1-4 | - | TRBV5-5 | - | 17
TGTGCCAGCAGACTAGCGGAGAGCTCCTACGAGCAGTACTTC | CASRLAESSYEQYF | TRBJ2-7 | TRBD2 | TRBV4-2 | - | 14
TGTGCCAGCAGCTTAAGGACAGGGGATGAGCAGTTCTTC | CASSLRTGDEQFF | TRBJ2-1 | TRBD1 | TRBV7-9 | - | 13
TGTGCCAGCAGCTCATCCGGGACTAGCGGGAGATATGGCAACAATGAGCAGTTCTTC | CASSSSGTSGRYGNNEQFF | TRBJ2-1 | TRBD2 | TRBV5-4 | - | 19
TGTGCCAGCAGCAAATTCTCAACAGTGAACACTGAAGCTTTCTTT | CASSKFSTVNTEAFF | TRBJ1-1 | - | TRBV7-9 | - | 15
TGTGCCAGCAGTTTTGGCCTTTTCGAAGGGCAGTTCTTC | CASSFGLFEGQFF | TRBJ2-1 | - | TRBV28 | - | 13
TGCGCCAGCAGCCAAGGAGTTTTAAATGAAAAACTGTTTTTT | CASSQGVLNEKLFF | TRBJ1-4 | - | TRBV4-3 | - | 14
TGTGCCAGCAGCTTAGGTCCGGGTCAGTCCGCCGAGACCCAGTACTTC | CASSLGPGQSAETQYF | TRBJ2-5 | - | TRBV11-1 | - | 16
TGTGCCAGCAGCTTAGCGACACGAAACGAGGGCTATGGCTACACCTTC | CASSLATRNEGYGYTF | TRBJ1-2 | - | TRBV7-9 | once | 16
TGTGCCAGCAGCTTTGGTCAAAGCTCCTACAATGAGCAGTTCTTC | CASSFGQSSYNEQFF | TRBJ2-1 | - | TRBV5-4 | once | 15
TGTGCCAGCAGCGTCGGGACATACTCCTACGAGCAGTACTTC | CASSVGTYSYEQYF | TRBJ2-7 | - | TRBV5-8 | - | 14
TGTGCCATCAGTGAGTTCAGTACGAGGTACGAGCAGTACTTC | CAISEFSTRYEQYF | TRBJ2-7 | - | TRBV10-3 | - | 14
TGTGCCGCCGCCGGGACAGGGACCTACGAGCAGTACTTC | CAAAGTGTYEQYF | TRBJ2-7 | TRBD1 | TRBV27 | - | 13
TGTGCCAGCGCGATGGACAGCGCCTTTAATCAGCCCCAGCATTTT | CASAMDSAFNQPQHF | TRBJ1-5 | - | TRBV6-1 | - | 15
TGCGCCAGCAGCCAAGAAGCCCCGGGAAGAGAGACCCAGTACTTC | CASSQEAPGRETQYF | TRBJ2-5 | - | TRBV4-1 | - | 15
TGTGCCAGCACTAGCGGGACCAACAATGAGCAGTTCTTC | CASTSGTNNEQFF | TRBJ2-1 | TRBD2 | TRBV25-1 | - | 13
TGTGCCAGCAGCTCCCCGAGGCCATACTCCTACAATGAGCAGTTCTTC | CASSSPRPYSYNEQFF | TRBJ2-1 | - | TRBV7-9 | once | 16
TGTGCCAGCAGCTCTCATGGGGGACGGCTAGCGGGAGGGCCGGATGAGCAGTTCTTC | CASSSHGGRLAGGPDEQFF | TRBJ2-1 | TRBD2 | TRBV11-2 | - | 19
TGTGCCAGCAGCTTAGTAGATTACGAGCAGTACTTC | CASSLVDYEQYF | TRBJ2-7 | - | TRBV7-2 | - | 12
TGTGCCAGCAGTTCATATCAGGGCTCCTACGAGCAGTACTTC | CASSSYQGSYEQYF | TRBJ2-7 | - | TRBV27 | - | 14
TGTGCCAGCAGCTTAGCGGGCGGGGGGCCCTCGGATGAGCAGTTCTTC | CASSLAGGGPSDEQFF | TRBJ2-1 | TRBD2 | TRBV7-8 | - | 16
TGTGCCAGCAGTCCTAACGTAGGGGGGGCCTACAATGAGCAGTTCTTC | CASSPNVGGAYNEQFF | TRBJ2-1 | - | TRBV7-9 | - | 16
TGTGCCAGCAGCTTAGAAGGCAGCCGGAACACCGGGGAGCTGTTTTTT | CASSLEGSRNTGELFF | TRBJ2-2 | - | TRBV13 | - | 16
TGTGCCAGCAGCGTAGGCTCAGCCCTAGAGACCCAGTACTTC | CASSVGSALETQYF | TRBJ2-5 | - | TRBV9 | once | 14
TGCAGCGTTGAGGGGTTGGCGAACACTGAAGCTTTCTTT | CSVEGLANTEAFF | TRBJ1-1 | - | TRBV29-1 | - | 13
TGTGCCAGCAGCCAGGGAGCTGAAGCTTTCTTT | CASSQGAEAFF | TRBJ1-1 | - | TRBV5-4 | - | 11
TGTGCCAGCAGTCCGGAACCGGCGAATGAGCAGTTCTTC | CASSPEPANEQFF | TRBJ2-1 | - | TRBV6-4 | - | 13
TGTGCCAGCAGCACTGGACTAGCGGGAGTGGCGGCCGGGGAGCTGTTTTTT | CASSTGLAGVAAGELFF | TRBJ2-2 | TRBD2 | TRBV9 | - | 17
TGTGCCACCAGCAGTCACCTCTTAGGGTTGAGCTCCTACAATGAGCAGTTCTTC | CATSSHLLGLSSYNEQFF | TRBJ2-1 | - | TRBV15 | - | 18
TGTGCCAGCAGTGTACGCAGCGGGACCTACGAGCAGTACTTC | CASSVRSGTYEQYF | TRBJ2-7 | TRBD2 | TRBV6-1 | - | 14
TGCGCCAGCAGCTTGGGACAGGGGGCCGCCTACGAGCAGTACTTC | CASSLGQGAAYEQYF | TRBJ2-7 | TRBD1 | TRBV5-1 | - | 15
TGTGCCAGCAGTGAGGAGGGCCCTCAGTACAATGAGCAGTTCTTC | CASSEEGPQYNEQFF | TRBJ2-1 | - | TRBV6-6 | once | 15
TGTGCCAGCAGCCCCCGGGACCGCGGGTACGAGCAGTACTTC | CASSPRDRGYEQYF | TRBJ2-7 | - | TRBV7-9 | once | 14
TGCGCCAGCAGCGATGACGGTATGAACACTGAAGCTTTCTTT | CASSDDGMNTEAFF | TRBJ1-1 | - | TRBV5-1 | - | 14
TGTGCCAGCAGCCTCCGGCGGCAAAACAATGAGCAGTTCTTC | CASSLRRQNNEQFF | TRBJ2-1 | - | TRBV7-6 | - | 14
TGTGCCAGCAGTGTCCCAGACACCGGGGAGCTGTTTTTT | CASSVPDTGELFF | TRBJ2-2 | - | TRBV25-1 | - | 13
TGTGCCAGCAGCCCCCCGGGCACTGAAGCTTTCTTT | CASSPPGTEAFF | TRBJ1-1 | - | TRBV7-9 | - | 12
TGTGCCAGCAGTTTAATGGTAGTGAGGGACAGGGTATTACACTCTGGAAACACCATATATTTT | CASSLMVVRDRVLHSGNTIYF | TRBJ1-3 | TRBD1 | TRBV28 | - | 21
TGTGCCAGCAGCTTTGGACCTGTATACGAGCAGTACTTC | CASSFGPVYEQYF | TRBJ2-7 | - | TRBV11-2 | once | 13
TGTGCCAGCAGTACTTCAGGGGAGCAGTACTTC | CASSTSGEQYF | TRBJ2-7 | - | TRBV6-5 | - | 11
TGTGCCAGCAGTGAAGCAATCATGCGACTAGCGGGAGGTGCAGATACGCAGTATTTT | CASSEAIMRLAGGADTQYF | TRBJ2-3 | TRBD2 | TRBV2 | - | 19
TGTGCCAGCAGCCGGCAAGACACTGAAGCTTTCTTT | CASSRQDTEAFF | TRBJ1-1 | - | TRBV7-9 | - | 12
TGTGCCAGCAGCTTAGGGACAGGGTTTGGCTACACCTTC | CASSLGTGFGYTF | TRBJ1-2 | TRBD1 | TRBV7-2 | - | 13
TGCAGCGCACAGTATGGCAATCAGCCCCAGCATTTT | CSAQYGNQPQHF | TRBJ1-5 | - | TRBV29-1 | - | 12
TGTGCCAGCAGCCAAGAGCGGGCAGTGCGGCAGGGCCACGAGCAGTACTTC | CASSQERAVRQGHEQYF | TRBJ2-7 | - | TRBV14 | - | 17
TGCAGCGCCGGGACAATCTACGAGCAGTACTTC | CSAGTIYEQYF | TRBJ2-7 | - | TRBV29-1 | - | 11